This T cell receptor (beta chain) is from a study of T cell responses to AZD1222 COVID-19 vaccine. The count of this clone is one. Sequencing was performed with immunoSEQ multiplex PCR; in TCRdb, only in-frame clones are kept and a portion is missing. The profile covers about 120,000 clones, with roughly 87% appearing a single time and around 7% taken by the ten largest. Trimming cost V 0 bases and J 4 bases, with 10 bases left between them. CDR3 length equals 14 residues. Germline loops: CDR1 SGHTA, CDR2 FQGNSA. The gene calls are TRBV7-2 and TRBJ2-7; D is undetermined. The material was peripheral blood, obtained on day 0 of AZD1222 vaccination. This clonotype originated in an adult in good health. The CDR3 here is CASSLAGSPYEQYF. The CDR3 DNA reads TGTGCCAGCAGCTTAGCTGGCAGTCCATACGAGCAGTACTTC.